This T cell receptor (beta chain) was observed in a study of T cells in localized non-small cell lung cancer. The length of the CDR3 is 13 residues. Germline V lookup: CDR1 LNHDA, CDR2 SQIVND (reference sequence). Trimming cost V 3 bases and J 4 bases, with 7 bases left between them. Profiling relied on immunoSEQ multiplex PCR, and the TCRdb table lists in-frame clones only, not all of them. The data hold 990 or so clones, with under 45% observed a single time. The rearrangement uses TRBV19 and TRBJ1-5; no reliable D call. Sample: lung tumor tissue, taken before any cancer treatment. This receptor was obtained from a man between 40 and 75 years old with stage I lung adenocarcinoma. CDR3 sequence (DNA): TGTGCCAGTAGTATTGTAGAAAATCAGCCCCAGCATTTT. This sequence encodes CASSIVENQPQHF.